This entry is about one T cell receptor (beta chain). This may come from a read error, since a much larger clone is one base off. These data originate in a study of T cells in Graves' hyperthyroidism and ophthalmopathy. CDR1 and CDR2 from the germline V gene are DFQATT and SNEGSKA (reference sequence). The ends were cut back, 1 base at V and 5 bases at J, with 12 bases in the middle. The CDR3 totals 13 residues. What was amplified from RNA transcripts were TCR beta CDR3 regions. First-round RT-PCR targeting the TCR CDR3 was performed with the HTBI primer set. Using its own MiXCR run on the multiplex PCR reads, TCRdb lists one record per CDR3 protein. The repertoire has 370,000 or so distinct CDR3 sequences, 20% to 30% of them found once; the top ten carry less than 75%.

This TCR was recovered from a man aged 50 to 60 with Graves' hyperthyroidism. Sequenced sample: blood. The rearrangement links TRBV20-1 to TRBJ2-7, with a weak D call TRBD2 (6 bases). The chain's CDR3 is CSARASGGNEQYF. The DNA for the CDR3 is TGCAGTGCTAGAGCCTCCGGGGGTAACGAGCAGTACTTC.